This T cell receptor (beta chain) was recorded in a study of blood T cell repertoires in COVID-19. Study-level information: COVID-19 samples from acute and convalescent phases originated in the United States, Italy and Spain.

Per the germline V gene, CDR1 is LNHDA and CDR2 is SQIVND (reference sequence). The CDR3 has 15 residues. The V gene lost 5 bases and the J gene lost 0 bases, with 11 bases spanning the gap. Clones were sequenced by immunoSEQ multiplex PCR, and TCRdb holds only the in-frame ones, with some missing. The sample yields a few hundred thousand clones, roughly 85% seen once. The TCR comes from a man aged 55 to 70 who had recovered from COVID-19. What was sequenced was peripheral blood. The chain is built from TRBV19 and TRBJ1-5; maybe TRBD1 (5 bases). CDR3: CASSFTGYSNQPQHF. CDR3 nucleotides: TGTGCCAGTAGTTTCACAGGATATAGCAATCAGCCCCAGCATTTT.